The entry below describes one T cell receptor (beta chain). Its antigen is undetermined. This specimen belongs to a study of cytomegalovirus exposure and HLA in healthy donors. Points from the study as a whole: It was found in a later analysis that first-cohort TCR clusters tended to co-occur in the 100 to 150 validation repertoires. The study recorded 150 to 200 TCR beta chains that were cytomegalovirus-associated. For most TCR sequences rarity was the rule, although some public TCRs occurred in many donors.

Sequenced by immunoSEQ multiplex PCR; TCRdb stores in-frame clones only, minus some. The sample holds 140,000 or so clones, roughly 86% seen once. The CDR3 has 16 amino acids. V dropped 1 base and J dropped 0 bases, with 8 bases sitting between them. CDR1 and CDR2 (germline): SGHRS, YFSETQ. The clonotype was recovered from a man younger than 30 in good health and CMV-seropositive. V and J are TRBV5-1 and TRBJ2-6; D is unresolved. The sequenced sample consisted of PBMCs. CDR3 DNA: TGCGCCAGCAGCTTGCCGGGTAGCTCTGGGGCCAACGTCCTGACTTTC. It codes for CASSLPGSSGANVLTF.